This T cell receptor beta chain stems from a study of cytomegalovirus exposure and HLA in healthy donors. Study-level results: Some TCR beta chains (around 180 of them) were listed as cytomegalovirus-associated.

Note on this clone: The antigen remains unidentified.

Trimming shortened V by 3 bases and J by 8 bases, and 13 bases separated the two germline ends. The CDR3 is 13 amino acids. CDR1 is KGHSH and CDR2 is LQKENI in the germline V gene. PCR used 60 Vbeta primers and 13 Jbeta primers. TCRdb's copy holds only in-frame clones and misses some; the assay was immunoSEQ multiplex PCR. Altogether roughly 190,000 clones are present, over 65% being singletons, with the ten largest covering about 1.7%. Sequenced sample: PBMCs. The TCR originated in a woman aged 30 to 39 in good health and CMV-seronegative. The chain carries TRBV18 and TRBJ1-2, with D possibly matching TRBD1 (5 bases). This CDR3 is CASSPDSGKGYTF. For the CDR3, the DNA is TGTGCCAGCTCACCTGACTCAGGGAAAGGCTACACCTTC.